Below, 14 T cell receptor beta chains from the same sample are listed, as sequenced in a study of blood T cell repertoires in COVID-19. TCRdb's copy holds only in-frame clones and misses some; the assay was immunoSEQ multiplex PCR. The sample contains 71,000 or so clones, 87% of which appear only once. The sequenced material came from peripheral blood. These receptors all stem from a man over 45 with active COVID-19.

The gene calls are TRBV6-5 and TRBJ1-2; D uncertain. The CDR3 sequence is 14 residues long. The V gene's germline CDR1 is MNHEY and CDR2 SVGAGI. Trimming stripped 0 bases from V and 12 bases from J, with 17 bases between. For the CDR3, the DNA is TGTGCCAGCAGTTACTCCCGGGATACTACCGGAAACACCTTC. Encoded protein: CASSYSRDTTGNTF.

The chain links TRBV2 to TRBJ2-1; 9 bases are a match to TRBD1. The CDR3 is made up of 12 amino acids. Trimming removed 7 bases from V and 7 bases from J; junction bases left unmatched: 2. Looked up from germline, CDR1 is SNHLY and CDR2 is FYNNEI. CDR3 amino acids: CASTGQGNEQFF. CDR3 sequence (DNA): TGTGCCAGCACGGGACAGGGAAATGAGCAGTTCTTC.

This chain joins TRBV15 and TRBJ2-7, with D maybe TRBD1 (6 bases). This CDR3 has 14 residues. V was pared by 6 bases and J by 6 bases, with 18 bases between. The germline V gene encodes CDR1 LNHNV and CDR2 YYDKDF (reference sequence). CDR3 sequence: CATRSTGQGAEQYF. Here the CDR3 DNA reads TGTGCCACCAGATCAACAGGGCAGGGAGCCGAGCAGTACTTC.

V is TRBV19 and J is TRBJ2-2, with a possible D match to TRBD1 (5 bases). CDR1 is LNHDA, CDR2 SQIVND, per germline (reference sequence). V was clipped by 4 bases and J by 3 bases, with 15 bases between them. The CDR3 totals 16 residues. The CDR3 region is CASSTRRGSYTGELFF. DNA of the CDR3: TGTGCCAGTAGTACCCGAAGGGGTTCGTACACCGGGGAGCTGTTTTTT.

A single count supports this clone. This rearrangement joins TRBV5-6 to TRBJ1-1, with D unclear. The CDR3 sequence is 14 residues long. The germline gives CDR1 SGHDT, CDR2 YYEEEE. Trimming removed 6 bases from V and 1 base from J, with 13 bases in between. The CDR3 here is CASTREVPNTEAFF. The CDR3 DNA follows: TGTGCCAGCACTAGGGAGGTGCCGAACACTGAAGCTTTCTTT.

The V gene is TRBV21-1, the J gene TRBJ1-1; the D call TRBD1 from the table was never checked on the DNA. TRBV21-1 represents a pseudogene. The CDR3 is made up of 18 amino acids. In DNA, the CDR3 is TGTGCCAGCAGCAAAATCGGGACAGGAGCCCCTGTGAACACTGAAGCTTTCTTT. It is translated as CASSKIGTGAPVNTEAFF.

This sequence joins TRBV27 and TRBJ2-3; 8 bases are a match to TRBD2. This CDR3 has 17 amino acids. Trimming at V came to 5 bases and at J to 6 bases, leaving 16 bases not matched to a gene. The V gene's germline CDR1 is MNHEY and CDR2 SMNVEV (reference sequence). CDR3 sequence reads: CASSPGVAGLSGDTQYF. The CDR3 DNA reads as TGTGCCAGCAGTCCCGGGGTAGCGGGGCTCTCGGGCGATACGCAGTATTTT.

The CDR3 nucleotides read TGTGCCAGCAGCAAGGACAGGGCTGGGAACACTGAAGCTTTCTTT. This gives the protein CASSKDRAGNTEAFF. The rearrangement uses TRBV5-5 and TRBJ1-1; 8 nucleotides align to TRBD1. J lost 1 base, V lost 4 bases, and 6 bases had no gene match. This CDR3 has 15 amino acids. Germline CDR1 reads SGHKS; CDR2 reads YYEKEE (reference sequence).

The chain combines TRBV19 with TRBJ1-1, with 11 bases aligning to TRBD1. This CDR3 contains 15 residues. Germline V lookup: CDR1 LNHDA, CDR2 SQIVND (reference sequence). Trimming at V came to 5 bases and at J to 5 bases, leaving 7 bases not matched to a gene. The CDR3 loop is CASSPRTGGLTEAFF. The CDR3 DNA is TGTGCCAGTAGTCCTAGGACAGGGGGCTTGACTGAAGCTTTCTTT.

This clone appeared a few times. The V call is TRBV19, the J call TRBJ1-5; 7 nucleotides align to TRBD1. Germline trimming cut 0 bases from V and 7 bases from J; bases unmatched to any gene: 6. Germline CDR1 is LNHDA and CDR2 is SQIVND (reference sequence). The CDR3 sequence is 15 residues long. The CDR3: CASSIDDRDGQPQHF. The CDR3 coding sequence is TGTGCCAGTAGTATAGATGACAGGGATGGCCAGCCCCAGCATTTT.

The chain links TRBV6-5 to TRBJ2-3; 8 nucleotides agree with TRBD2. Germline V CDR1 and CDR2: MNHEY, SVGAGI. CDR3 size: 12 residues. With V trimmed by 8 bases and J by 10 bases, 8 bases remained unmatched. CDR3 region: CASSRGAGAQYF. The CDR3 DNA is TGTGCCAGCTCGCGGGGGGCAGGGGCGCAGTATTTT.

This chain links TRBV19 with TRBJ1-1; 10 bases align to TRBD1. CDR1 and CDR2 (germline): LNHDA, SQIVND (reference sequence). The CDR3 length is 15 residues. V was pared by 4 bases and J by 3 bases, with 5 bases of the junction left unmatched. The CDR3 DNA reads TGTGCCAGTAGTACGAGGACAGGGGGATACACTGAAGCTTTCTTT. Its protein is CASSTRTGGYTEAFF.

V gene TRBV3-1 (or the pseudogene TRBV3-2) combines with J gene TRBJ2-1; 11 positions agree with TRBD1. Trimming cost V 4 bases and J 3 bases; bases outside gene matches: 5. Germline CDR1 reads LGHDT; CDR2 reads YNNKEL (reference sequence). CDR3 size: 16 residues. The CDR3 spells CASSRIGTGGYNEQFF. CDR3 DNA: TGTGCCAGCAGCCGGATTGGGACAGGGGGCTACAATGAGCAGTTCTTC.

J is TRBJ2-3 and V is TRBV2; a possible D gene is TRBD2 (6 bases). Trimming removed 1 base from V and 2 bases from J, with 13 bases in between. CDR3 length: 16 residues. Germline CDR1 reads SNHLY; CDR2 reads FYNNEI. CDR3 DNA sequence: TGTGCCAGCAGTGAAGGAACTAGCCCCGCCACAGATACGCAGTATTTT. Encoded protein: CASSEGTSPATDTQYF.